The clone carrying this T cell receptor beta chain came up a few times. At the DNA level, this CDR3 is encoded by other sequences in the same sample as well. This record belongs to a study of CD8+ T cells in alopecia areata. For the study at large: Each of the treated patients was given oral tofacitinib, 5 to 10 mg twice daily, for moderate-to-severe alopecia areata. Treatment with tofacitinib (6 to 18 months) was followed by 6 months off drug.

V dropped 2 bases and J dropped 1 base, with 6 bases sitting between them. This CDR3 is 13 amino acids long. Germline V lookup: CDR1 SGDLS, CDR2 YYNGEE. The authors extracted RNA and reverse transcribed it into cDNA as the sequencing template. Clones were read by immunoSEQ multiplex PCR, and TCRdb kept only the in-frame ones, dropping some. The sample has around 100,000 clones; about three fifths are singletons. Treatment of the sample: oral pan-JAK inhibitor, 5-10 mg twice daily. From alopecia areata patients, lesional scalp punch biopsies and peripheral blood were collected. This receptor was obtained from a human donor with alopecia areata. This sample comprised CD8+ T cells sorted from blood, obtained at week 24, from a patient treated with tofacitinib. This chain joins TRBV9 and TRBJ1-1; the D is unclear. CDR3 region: CASSVSGNTEAFF. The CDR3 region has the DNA TGTGCCAGCAGCGTTTCAGGGAACACTGAAGCTTTCTTT.